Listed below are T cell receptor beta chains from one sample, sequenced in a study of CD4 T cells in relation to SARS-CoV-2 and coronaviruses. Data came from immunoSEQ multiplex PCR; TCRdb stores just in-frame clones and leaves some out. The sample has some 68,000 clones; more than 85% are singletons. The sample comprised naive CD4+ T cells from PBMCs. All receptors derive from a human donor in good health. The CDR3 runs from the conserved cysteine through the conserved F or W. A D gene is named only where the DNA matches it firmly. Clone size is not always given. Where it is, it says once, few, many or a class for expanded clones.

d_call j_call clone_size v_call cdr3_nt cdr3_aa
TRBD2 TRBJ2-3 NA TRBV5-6 TGTGCCAGCAGCATCAGTTGGGCGGGGGGGCGCCCAGATACGCAGTATTTT CASSISWAGGRPDTQYF
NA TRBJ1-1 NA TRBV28 TGTGCCAGCAGTTTAAGATTAGGGATGAACACTGAAGCTTTCTTT CASSLRLGMNTEAFF
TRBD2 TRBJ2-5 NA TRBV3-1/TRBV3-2 TGTGCCAGCAGCAAAGAGGTTTTCGCGGGAGGGCCGGAGACCCAGTACTTC CASSKEVFAGGPETQYF
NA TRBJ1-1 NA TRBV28 TGTGCCAGCAGTTCCCCGATAGTGTCCACTGAAGCTTTCTTT CASSSPIVSTEAFF
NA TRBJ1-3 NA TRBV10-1 TGCGCCAGCAGGCACCCACGCGGAAACACCATATATTTT CASRHPRGNTIYF
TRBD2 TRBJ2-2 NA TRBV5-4 TGTGCCAGCAGCCTTAGCGGGGGGGCCCTCGGGGAGCTGTTTTTT CASSLSGGALGELFF
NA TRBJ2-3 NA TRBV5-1 TGCGCCAGCAGCCCAGGAGACTACCCTGCCACAGATACGCAGTATTTT CASSPGDYPATDTQYF
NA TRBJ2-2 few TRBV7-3 TGTGCCAGCAGCCCCAGTCCGGGGCCCGGGGAGCTGTTTTTT CASSPSPGPGELFF
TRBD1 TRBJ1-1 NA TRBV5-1 TGCGCCAGCAGCTTGGGGGGACAGGGGAACACTGAAGCTTTCTTT CASSLGGQGNTEAFF
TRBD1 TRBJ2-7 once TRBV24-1 TGTACCACCAGGGACAGGGGTTTCTACGAGCAGTACTTC CTTRDRGFYEQYF
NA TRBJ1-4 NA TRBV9 TGTGCCAGCAGTGCAGCGGGGGGGGCAACTAATGAAAAACTGTTTTTT CASSAAGGATNEKLFF
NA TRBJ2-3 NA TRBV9 TGTGCCAGCAGCGAACGGACGACAGTCCTAGGCGGCACAGATACGCAGTATTTT CASSERTTVLGGTDTQYF
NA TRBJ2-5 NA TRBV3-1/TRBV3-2 TGTGCCAGCAGCCTCAGGTCGCCAGAGACCCAGTACTTC CASSLRSPETQYF
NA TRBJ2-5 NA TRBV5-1 TGCGCCAGCAGCCTTCAGCCAGGAGCCCAAGAGACCCAGTACTTC CASSLQPGAQETQYF
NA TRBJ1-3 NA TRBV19 TGTGCCAGTAGTATTATCAGGGGAGGAAACACCATATATTTT CASSIIRGGNTIYF
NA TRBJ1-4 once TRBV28 TGTGCCAGCAGTTTAATAGCGCAGGAATCAACTAATGAAAAACTGTTTTTT CASSLIAQESTNEKLFF
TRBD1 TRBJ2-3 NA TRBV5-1 TGCGCCAGCAGCTTGGCAACAGGGGAGACAGATACGCAGTATTTT CASSLATGETDTQYF
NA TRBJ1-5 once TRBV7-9 TGTGCCAGCAGCTTAGTTTCGGAGGATCAGCCCCAGCATTTT CASSLVSEDQPQHF
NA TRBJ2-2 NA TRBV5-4 TGTGCCAGCTCACCGGTTGGGGGGCGACACACCGGGGAGCTGTTTTTT CASSPVGGRHTGELFF
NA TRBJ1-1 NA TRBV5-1 TGCGCCAGCAGCCGGGGGGGGGCCATGAACACTGAAGCTTTCTTT CASSRGGAMNTEAFF
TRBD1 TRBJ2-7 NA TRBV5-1 TGCGCCAGCAGCCCCGACAGGGGCTCCTACGAGCAGTACTTC CASSPDRGSYEQYF
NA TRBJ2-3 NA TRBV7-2 TGTGCCAGCAGCTTAAGAGCTACTAGGGGGAAATCAGATACGCAGTATTTT CASSLRATRGKSDTQYF
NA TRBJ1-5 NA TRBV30 TGTGCCTGGAGTGGGGAGTACAATCAGCCCCAGCATTTT CAWSGEYNQPQHF
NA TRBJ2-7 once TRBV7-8 TGTGCCAGCAGCATTCAGGGAGGGGGAGTTTACGAGCAGTACTTC CASSIQGGGVYEQYF
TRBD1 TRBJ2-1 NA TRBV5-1 TGCGCCAGCAGCCCCTGGACAGGATCCTTATACAATGAGCAGTTCTTC CASSPWTGSLYNEQFF
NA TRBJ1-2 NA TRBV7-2 TGTGCCAGCAGTTTGATGGGGTCTGGCTACACCTTC CASSLMGSGYTF
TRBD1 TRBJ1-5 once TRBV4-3 TGCGCCAGCAGCCAAGATGGACAGGGTAACGATCAGCCCCAGCATTTT CASSQDGQGNDQPQHF
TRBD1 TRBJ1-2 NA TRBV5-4 TGTGCCAGCAGCTTGTCGGGACAGCTCTATGGCTACACCTTC CASSLSGQLYGYTF
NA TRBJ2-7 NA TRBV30 TGTGCCTGGAGTGTCGGAGATTCCTACGAGCAGTACTTC CAWSVGDSYEQYF
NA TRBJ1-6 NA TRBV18 TGTGCCAGCTCACCTCGGGTAGCCTATAATTCACCCCTCCACTTT CASSPRVAYNSPLHF
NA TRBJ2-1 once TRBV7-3 TGTGCCAGCAGGCGAGCGTCGGGGGTCAATGAGCAGTTCTTC CASRRASGVNEQFF
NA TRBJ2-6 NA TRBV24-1 TGTGCCACCTCCGACAACTCTGGGGCCAACGTCCTGACTTTC CATSDNSGANVLTF
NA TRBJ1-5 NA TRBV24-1 TGTGCCACCAGTGGGGGGGTATATCAGCCCCAGCATTTT CATSGGVYQPQHF
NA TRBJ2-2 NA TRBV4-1 TGCGCCAGCAGCCAATCTAACAAGGGAGTAGGTACCGGGGAGCTGTTTTTT CASSQSNKGVGTGELFF
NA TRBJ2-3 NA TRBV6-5 TGTGCCAGCAGTAAGGGGTCTCTCGGAGCAGATACGCAGTATTTT CASSKGSLGADTQYF
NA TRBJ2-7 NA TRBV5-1 TGCGCCAGCGTCCGGGGCGACATAAACTCCTACGAGCAGTACTTC CASVRGDINSYEQYF
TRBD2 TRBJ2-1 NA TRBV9 TGTGCCAGCAGCCTGGCTAGCGGCTACAATGAGCAGTTCTTC CASSLASGYNEQFF
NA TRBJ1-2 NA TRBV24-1 TGTGCCACCAGTGATTTATTGCGTGGAGGCTACACCTTC CATSDLLRGGYTF
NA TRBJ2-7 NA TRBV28 TGTGCCAGCAGTGAAACTAGGGGACAGTACTTC CASSETRGQYF
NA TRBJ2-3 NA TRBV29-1 TGCAGCATGCTGAGGGGCACAGATACGCAGTATTTT CSMLRGTDTQYF
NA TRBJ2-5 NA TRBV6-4 TGTGCCAGCAGTCAGGACGGCCAAGAGACCCAGTACTTC CASSQDGQETQYF
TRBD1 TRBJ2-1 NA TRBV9 TGTGCCAGCAGCGCCCGCGGGACAGGGTTGGGGGAGCAGTTCTTC CASSARGTGLGEQFF
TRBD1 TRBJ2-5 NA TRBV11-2 TGTGCCAGCAGGCCGACAGGGGCCGAAGAGACCCAGTACTTC CASRPTGAEETQYF
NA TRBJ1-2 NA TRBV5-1 TGCGCCAGCAGCTTGGGTGCGACCCCCAACTATGGCTACACCTTC CASSLGATPNYGYTF
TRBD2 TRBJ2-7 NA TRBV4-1 TGCGCCAGCAGCCAAGATCCGACTAGCGGGAATTACGAGCAGTACTTC CASSQDPTSGNYEQYF
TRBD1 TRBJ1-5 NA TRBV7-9 TGTGCCAGCAGCTTAGGGGACAGGCCCGGATTATATAGCAATCAGCCCCAGCATTTT CASSLGDRPGLYSNQPQHF
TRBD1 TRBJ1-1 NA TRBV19 TGTGCCAGTAGCCCCCGGGACAGGGCTCGGGCTGAAGCTTTCTTT CASSPRDRARAEAFF
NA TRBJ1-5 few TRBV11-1 TGTGCCAGCAGCTTAGGCCTAAATCAGCCCCAGCATTTT CASSLGLNQPQHF
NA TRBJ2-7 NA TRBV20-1 TGCAGTGCTAGTAGGCGGTCGAGCTCCTACGAGCAGTACTTC CSASRRSSSYEQYF
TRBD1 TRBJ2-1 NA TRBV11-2 TGTGCCAGCAGCTCAGACAGGGTAGGCAATGAGCAGTTCTTC CASSSDRVGNEQFF
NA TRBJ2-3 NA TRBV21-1 TGTGCCAGCAGCAAAGGACTAGCGGGAGGAGGGGACACAGATACGCAGTATTTT CASSKGLAGGGDTDTQYF
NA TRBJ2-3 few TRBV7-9 TGTGCCAGCAGCCCCTCGGGTAGGGCCAGCACAGATACGCAGTATTTT CASSPSGRASTDTQYF